These 32 T cell receptor beta chains share one sample of origin, sequenced in a study of T cells after yellow fever vaccination. TCRdb recomputed calls from the 5' RACE reads with MiXCR, one row per CDR3 protein. Here the sample spans about 320,000 distinct CDR3 sequences, around 4.5% being singletons. The sequenced sample was PBMCs, obtained 15 days after the yellow fever booster vaccination. Source of these receptors: a man aged 18 to 29 who received the YFV17D yellow fever vaccine.

The CDR3 spells CASSLAGAAGNTIYF. The CDR3 nucleotides read TGTGCCAGCAGCCTGGCCGGGGCAGCTGGAAACACCATATATTTT. V and J are TRBV28 and TRBJ1-3; tentatively, D is TRBD1 (5 bases). CDR3 size: 15 residues. The V end was cut by 6 bases, the J end by 2 bases, with 14 bases between. CDR1 is MDHEN, CDR2 SYDVKM, per germline.

This chain joins TRBV9 and TRBJ2-5; 10 bases match TRBD1. The V and J ends lost 4 bases and 5 bases, in that order; junction bases with no gene match: 8. The germline CDR1 and CDR2 sequences are SGDLS and YYNGEE. This CDR3 is 15 amino acids long. In nucleotides, the CDR3 is TGTGCCAGCAGCCTCGAGGGACAGGGGCCGGAGACCCAGTACTTC. Protein: CASSLEGQGPETQYF.

A few counts support this clonotype. The V gene is TRBV29-1, the J gene TRBJ2-2; unclear D gene. Deletions cut 7 bases from V and 2 bases from J, with 8 bases between. The germline CDR1 and CDR2 sequences are SQVTM and ANQGSEA. The CDR3 has 12 residues. The CDR3 sequence: CSAQINTGELFF. The DNA of the CDR3 is TGCAGCGCCCAAATAAACACCGGGGAGCTGTTTTTT.

There are a few counts of this clonotype. The chain has TRBV20-1 and TRBJ1-2, with 7 bases that match TRBD1. This CDR3 has 14 amino acids. With 5 bases clipped from V and 1 base from J, the junction kept 7 bases outside the gene matches. Germline V gives CDR1 DFQATT, CDR2 SNEGSKA (reference sequence). This chain's CDR3 is CSAAPTGRNYGYTF. The CDR3 DNA is TGCAGTGCTGCACCGACAGGGCGTAACTATGGCTACACCTTC.

This clonotype showed up many times. V usage is TRBV15 and J usage is TRBJ2-7; D tentatively fits TRBD1 or TRBD2 (5 bases each). Between the trimmed V and J ends, which lost 0 bases and 4 bases, there was a span of 10 bases. From germline, CDR1 is LNHNV and CDR2 YYDKDF (reference sequence). CDR3 length: 14 amino acids. CDR3 sequence: CATSREGTIYEQYF. The CDR3 DNA reads as TGTGCCACCAGCAGAGAAGGGACGATTTACGAGCAGTACTTC.

The J gene is TRBJ2-2, the V gene TRBV12-3 or TRBV12-4; 8 bases match TRBD2. This CDR3 contains 15 residues. V shed 6 bases and J 0 bases; nucleotides not matched to a gene: 3. CDR3: CASRAGGSNTGELFF. The CDR3 nucleotides are TGTGCCAGCAGGGCGGGGGGTTCGAACACCGGGGAGCTGTTTTTT.

This clonotype has just a few counts. The chain joins TRBV7-2 to TRBJ2-5, with TRBD1 matching over 8 bases. V dropped 5 bases and J dropped 7; count of bases not matched to a gene: 9. Germline-derived CDR1 and CDR2 are SGHTA and FQGNSA. This CDR3 comprises 14 residues. The CDR3 sequence is CASSPDRDIGTQYF. The CDR3 nucleotides are TGTGCCAGCAGCCCGGACAGGGACATCGGGACCCAGTACTTC.

This sequence joins TRBV3-1 and TRBJ2-7, with D possibly being TRBD2 (6 bases). Looked up from germline, CDR1 is LGHDT and CDR2 is YNNKEL (reference sequence). Between the trimmed V and J ends, which lost 4 bases and 0 bases, there was a span of 13 bases. CDR3 length: 15 amino acids. The CDR3 DNA reads as TGTGCCAGCAGCCCCAGGCGGGGTCCCTCCTACGAGCAGTACTTC. Residues: CASSPRRGPSYEQYF.

Only a few counts were recorded for this clonotype. The chain joins TRBV25-1 to TRBJ2-1; D is undetermined. Trimming shortened V by 1 base and J by 6 bases, and 10 bases separated the two germline ends. The CDR3 has 14 amino acids. Germline assignment: CDR1 MGHDK and CDR2 SYGVNS. The CDR3 region has the DNA TGTGCCAGCAGTGAATCGTGGGGTAGCAATGAGCAGTTCTTC. Its protein is CASSESWGSNEQFF.

This clonotype was detected only a few times. The CDR3 bases are TGCAGTGCTAGAGATTGGACTAGCGGGGGGACAACGAACACCGGGGAGCTGTTTTTT. Translated: CSARDWTSGGTTNTGELFF. The chain uses TRBV20-1 and TRBJ2-2; 14 bases are shared with TRBD2. The CDR3 is 19 residues long. Trimming at V came to 0 bases and at J to 0 bases, leaving 6 bases not matched to a gene. Germline assignment: CDR1 DFQATT and CDR2 SNEGSKA (reference sequence).

This clonotype has just a few counts. The chain employs TRBV5-1 and TRBJ2-7; 8 nucleotides agree with TRBD1. The germline gives CDR1 SGHRS, CDR2 YFSETQ. V lost 4 bases and J lost 6; bases outside the gene matches: 9. The CDR3 runs to 14 residues. CDR3 sequence reads: CASSPDREMAEQYF. Here the CDR3 DNA reads TGCGCCAGCAGCCCGGACAGGGAGATGGCCGAGCAGTACTTC.

The chain combines TRBV6-5 with TRBJ2-3; TRBD1 might be the D (6 bases). Germline CDR1 reads MNHEY; CDR2 reads SVGAGI. The V and J ends lost 5 bases and 7 bases respectively, with 19 bases between them. The CDR3 has 15 residues. CDR3 nucleotides: TGTGCCAGCAGTCCCAGGACAGTCCCCGGGTATACGCAGTATTTT. Residues: CASSPRTVPGYTQYF.

In its sample, this clonotype was seen a few times. The chain carries TRBV5-3 and TRBJ1-4; D unclear. TRBV5-3 carries the ORF label, with uncertain function. The CDR3 runs 14 residues. Trimming removed 4 bases at V and 11 bases at J, with 18 bases between. For the CDR3, the DNA is TGTGCCAGAAGCCCGGACGGAATAATGAGGAAACTGTTTTTT. Protein product: CARSPDGIMRKLFF.

Ten or more counts support this clonotype. The CDR3 spells CASSGLAGTSTDTQYF. The CDR3 DNA is TGTGCCAGCAGCGGGCTAGCGGGTACTAGCACAGATACGCAGTATTTT. The chain uses TRBV9 and TRBJ2-3; 8 bases fit TRBD2. Germline V gene sequence: CDR1 SGDLS, CDR2 YYNGEE. The CDR3 has 16 residues. J lost 0 bases, V lost 3 bases, and 6 bases had no gene match.

The rearrangement joins TRBV7-9 to TRBJ1-3; no firm D call. V was cut by 2 bases and J by 2 bases, with 13 bases left in between. Looked up from germline, CDR1 is SEHNR and CDR2 is FQNEAQ (reference sequence). This CDR3 comprises 16 residues. The CDR3 spells CASSLLSGRTGNTIYF. The CDR3 DNA sequence: TGTGCCAGCAGCTTACTATCTGGGAGAACTGGAAACACCATATATTTT.

V usage is TRBV7-3 and J usage is TRBJ1-6, with no clear D. This CDR3 spans 15 amino acids. From germline, CDR1 is SGHTA and CDR2 FQGTGA. Trimming took off 2 bases at V and 7 bases at J, with 12 bases between the two ends. CDR3 bases: TGTGCCAGCAGCTTATTTGGGGTCGCGAATTCACCCCTCCACTTT. Its protein product is CASSLFGVANSPLHF.

V is TRBV29-1 and J is TRBJ1-2; D is unresolved. V gave up 6 bases and J gave up 4 bases, with 27 bases separating them. This CDR3 has 17 residues. CDR1 SQVTM and CDR2 ANQGSEA come from the germline V gene. The CDR3 region is CSVRQAKARSQSYGYTF. The CDR3, as DNA: TGCAGCGTGAGACAAGCCAAAGCACGTTCACAAAGCTATGGCTACACCTTC.

On this clonotype: The junction does not match germline at one end; this may be a read error. This chain joins TRBV7-2 and TRBJ2-7; the D is unclear. This CDR3 is 13 amino acids long. Germline values: CDR1 SGHTA, CDR2 FQGNSA. CDR3 nucleotides: TGTGCCAGCAGCTTAGGTTCTCTCGCCCTCGCATCTTTC. Residues: CASSLGSLALASF.

The rearrangement joins TRBV7-2 to TRBJ2-5; D gene ambiguous. Germline loops: CDR1 SGHTA, CDR2 FQGNSA. V dropped 6 bases and J dropped 5 bases, with 10 bases sitting between them. The CDR3 length is 12 residues. The CDR3 coding sequence is TGTGCCAGCAGTAAGGGAATCGAGACCCAGTACTTC. Protein: CASSKGIETQYF.

The V gene is TRBV7-9, the J gene TRBJ2-5; D unresolved. The ends were cut back, 3 bases at V and 1 base at J, with 12 bases in the middle. This CDR3 region has 15 residues. Per germline, CDR1 SEHNR and CDR2 FQNEAQ (reference sequence). This CDR3 is CASSFSGSLQETQYF. The CDR3 nucleotides are TGTGCCAGCAGCTTTTCAGGCTCACTCCAAGAGACCCAGTACTTC.

This clonotype was seen many times. The rearrangement links TRBV4-1 to TRBJ2-3, with 10 bases fitting TRBD1. The junction had 7 bases not matched to a gene; V was cut back by 0 bases and J by 4 bases. This CDR3 has 17 amino acids. Germline V lookup: CDR1 MGHRA, CDR2 YSYEKL. CDR3 region: CASSQDPRTGGADTQYF. The CDR3 DNA reads as TGCGCCAGCAGCCAAGATCCCAGGACAGGGGGAGCAGATACGCAGTATTTT.

This clonotype was detected a few times. This sequence joins TRBV5-1 and TRBJ1-4; D not certain. The CDR3 is 14 amino acids. V shed 1 base and J shed 5 bases, with 9 bases lying between them. The V gene's germline CDR1 is SGHRS and CDR2 YFSETQ. The CDR3 DNA reads as TGCGCCAGCAGCTTGTCCCCCCGGAATGAAAAACTGTTTTTT. Encoded protein: CASSLSPRNEKLFF.

This clonotype was recorded many times. The J gene is TRBJ2-2, the V gene TRBV6-5, with D uncertain. Looked up from germline, CDR1 is MNHEY and CDR2 is SVGAGI. V was pared by 7 bases and J by 7 bases, with 10 bases between. The CDR3 spans 12 residues. CDR3 bases: TGTGCCAGCACTCCAAATAACGGGGAGCTGTTTTTT. Translation: CASTPNNGELFF.

This clonotype was detected many times. V is TRBV4-1 and J is TRBJ1-6; D ambiguous. Germline values: CDR1 MGHRA, CDR2 YSYEKL. Trimming took 0 bases from V and 0 from J, leaving 3 bases between them. CDR3 length equals 15 residues. DNA for the CDR3: TGCGCCAGCAGCCAAGACTTCTCCTATAATTCACCCCTCCACTTT. Amino acid sequence: CASSQDFSYNSPLHF.

This clonotype has a count of ten or more. An end of the junction does not agree with germline; a read error may underlie this. The rearrangement joins TRBV7-2 to TRBJ2-1; the match to TRBD2 covers 8 bases. The CDR3 spans 14 residues. Germline CDR1 SGHTA, CDR2 FQGNSA. CDR3 in amino acids: CASRASGSSNEQFF. As DNA, the CDR3 is TGTGCCAGCAGGGCTAGCGGGTCCTCCAATGAGCAGTTCTTC.

This clonotype was recorded a few times. This sequence joins TRBV5-1 and TRBJ2-5, with D maybe TRBD2 (5 bases). V lost 1 base and J lost 5, with 12 bases in between. CDR1 is SGHRS and CDR2 is YFSETQ in the germline V gene. This CDR3 is built from 14 residues. The CDR3 bases are TGCGCCAGCAGCTTGATAGCGTTCCTGGAGACCCAGTACTTC. Amino acids: CASSLIAFLETQYF.

This clonotype came up a few times. The chain joins TRBV7-9 to TRBJ2-1; 12 bases map to TRBD2. The CDR3 contains 16 residues. Germline values: CDR1 SEHNR, CDR2 FQNEAQ (reference sequence). J gave up 9 bases and V 6 bases, and 12 bases lay outside the gene matches. Here the CDR3 DNA reads TGTGCCAGCAGTCACCCTAGCGGGGGGGTTCCGGGTGAGCAGTTCTTC. Protein: CASSHPSGGVPGEQFF.

V is TRBV7-9 and J is TRBJ2-7; maybe TRBD1 (5 bases). CDR3 length equals 14 residues. CDR1 and CDR2 (germline): SEHNR, FQNEAQ (reference sequence). Trimming removed 5 bases from V and 2 bases from J, with 13 bases in between. The CDR3 sequence: CASSPPTDTYEQYF. In DNA form, the CDR3 reads TGTGCCAGCAGCCCCCCGACGGACACCTACGAGCAGTACTTC.

The J gene is TRBJ2-5, the V gene TRBV6-2 or TRBV6-3; no reliable D call. The CDR3 contains 14 residues. Germline CDR1 is MNHEY and CDR2 is SVGEGT. Trimming left V 8 bases short and J 4 bases short, with 17 bases between. The CDR3 reads CASGSRAPGETQYF. The DNA of the CDR3 is TGTGCCAGCGGATCTCGGGCGCCAGGAGAGACCCAGTACTTC.

This clonotype was observed a handful of times. The chain recombines TRBV7-8 with TRBJ1-6, with D possibly TRBD1 on 6 matching bases. Germline V gene sequence: CDR1 SGHVS, CDR2 FQNEAQ. This CDR3 is built from 17 residues. Trimming shortened V by 5 bases and J by 6 bases, and 20 bases separated the two germline ends. The CDR3 sequence is CASSLNQRQDLNSPLHF. CDR3 DNA sequence: TGTGCCAGCAGCCTTAACCAAAGACAGGATCTTAATTCACCCCTCCACTTT.

A few counts support this clonotype. The chain uses TRBV7-2 and TRBJ1-6, with D unresolved. Germline V gives CDR1 SGHTA, CDR2 FQGNSA. The CDR3 is 16 amino acids. Trimming took off 0 bases at V and 6 bases at J, with 12 bases between the two ends. Here the CDR3 reads CASSLAGNALNSPLHF. The CDR3 DNA reads TGTGCCAGCAGCTTAGCAGGAAACGCTCTTAATTCACCCCTCCACTTT.

This clonotype was counted a few times. The chain couples TRBV30 to TRBJ2-7, with 7 bases lining up with TRBD2. In germline, CDR1 is GTSNPN, CDR2 SVGIG (reference sequence). Unmatched junction bases numbered 8, after V lost 3 bases and J lost 3 bases. The length of the CDR3 is 14 residues. The CDR3 loop reads CAWRDLAGVYEQYF. The CDR3 coding sequence is TGTGCCTGGAGGGACCTGGCGGGGGTCTACGAGCAGTACTTC.